Described below is a single T cell receptor beta chain sequence and its context. Its antigen is not yet known. Base quality data are lacking; no much larger clone is found one base away. The V end gives up 4 bases and the J end 2 bases, leaving 4 bases in the junction not matched to a gene. Via the germline V gene, CDR1 is SGHAT and CDR2 FQNNGV. Inclusive of the bounding cysteine and phenylalanine, the CDR3 is 14 residues long. Only CDR3 DNA remains: 42 bases, in frame from the first base. The sample originates from a study of identifying expanded T cells in peripheral blood (dated by TCRdb to about 2019). At the level of the whole study: Technical replicates were generated by sequencing separate aliquots of the same genomic DNA pool, and four replicates were compared pairwise.

No immune events such as infections were documented for the healthy donors during the collection period. To calibrate time-dependent variance in a beta-binomial model of T-cell clone differential abundance, blood repertoires from healthy donors were used as a training cohort. There were roughly 10 healthy donors in the training cohort, of whom 3 were female and 7 were male. On average the donors were approximately 43 years old, and their ages spanned roughly 29 to 64 years. Obtained from a commercial supplier, whole blood was collected from each healthy donor at three time points set around two weeks apart. For immunosequencing, genomic DNA was extracted from unsorted whole blood. Beyond this particular receptor, the publication reports: The authors expected that over much longer intervals, such as months to years, biological variance in healthy repertoires might increase even further. Both the number of clones called differentially abundant and the false-positive rate were significantly reduced by the beta-binomial model across all healthy-donor time intervals. In all healthy donors, the variance in clone template counts between samples taken roughly 14 days apart rose significantly as total template count increased. Roughly 1.2 differentially abundant clones were flagged by the binomial model between technical replicates, whereas about 17 and 20 were flagged over about two weeks and four weeks, respectively.

The immunoSEQ Assay, which uses bias-controlled multiplex PCR amplification of genomic DNA, was used to profile TCRbeta CDR3 regions. The study's processing was this. To quantify the absolute abundance of each unique TCRbeta CDR3 region, the sequences were collapsed and filtered. Differential abundance was assessed using a binomial (Fisher-equivalent) model and a beta-binomial model in which time-dependent variance fitted from healthy donors was added. Clones with fewer than 5 combined templates were excluded, and clones with Benjamini-Hochberg FDR below 0.01 were called differentially abundant. Beta-binomial variance was modeled as a function of total template count across the two samples using the form v = (b*log(k)+a)^2. Entries here come from immuneACCESS through TCRdb and include only in-frame sequences with V and J called. Some clones fail to appear in such tables; in the studies checked, an unresolved V gene covers under half of the shortfall, and the cause of the remainder is unknown. V and J calls and clone size are given by that table; D and trimming were obtained from the DNA. The sample includes approximately 110,000 clones, with about 87% observed a single time. Jointly, the top ten make up 8% to 9% of the sample.

The sequence links TRBV11-2 to TRBJ2-7; 8 central nucleotides agree with TRBD1. The clonotype comes from a person aged 18-69 years in good health. Material for sequencing was blood. The CDR3 is CASSWGDRTYEQYF. The sequence in DNA is TGTGCCAGCAGCTGGGGGGACAGGACCTACGAGCAGTACTTC.